This T cell receptor beta chain was captured in a study of long-term antiretroviral therapy in people with HIV. Per the germline V gene, CDR1 is LNHNV and CDR2 is YYDKDF (reference sequence). The V segment lost 5 bases and the J segment 4 bases; nucleotides outside the gene matches: 7. The CDR3 runs 14 residues. This clone was found once. Researchers report immunoSEQ v3.0 was run at survey level. The data were produced by immunoSEQ multiplex PCR, yet TCRdb's version contains in-frame clones alone and is incomplete. The sample includes roughly 44,000 clones, 90% to 95% of them seen just once. The clonotype originates from a woman aged 50 to 60 with HIV. This specimen was unsorted PBMCs, taken 3.7 years after starting antiretroviral therapy. The chain has TRBV15 and TRBJ2-5; 7 nucleotides agree with TRBD1. DNA of the CDR3: TGTGCCACCAGCGTACACAGGGGATCAGAGACCCAGTACTTC. It yields the protein CATSVHRGSETQYF.